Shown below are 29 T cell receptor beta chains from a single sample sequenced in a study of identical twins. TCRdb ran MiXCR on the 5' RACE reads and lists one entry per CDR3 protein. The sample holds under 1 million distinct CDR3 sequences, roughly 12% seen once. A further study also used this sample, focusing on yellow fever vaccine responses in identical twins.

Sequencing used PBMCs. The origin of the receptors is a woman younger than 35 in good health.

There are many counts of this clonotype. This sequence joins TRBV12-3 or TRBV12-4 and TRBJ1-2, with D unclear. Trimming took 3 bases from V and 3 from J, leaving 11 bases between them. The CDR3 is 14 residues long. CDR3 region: CASSFEPGYYGYTF. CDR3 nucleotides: TGTGCCAGCAGTTTCGAGCCAGGCTACTATGGCTACACCTTC.

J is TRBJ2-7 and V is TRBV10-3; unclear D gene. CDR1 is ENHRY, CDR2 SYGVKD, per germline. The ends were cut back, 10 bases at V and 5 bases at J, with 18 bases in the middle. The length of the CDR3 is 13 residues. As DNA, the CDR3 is TGTGCCACCCTAAAACCTAATGTTGACGAGCAGTACTTC. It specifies CATLKPNVDEQYF.

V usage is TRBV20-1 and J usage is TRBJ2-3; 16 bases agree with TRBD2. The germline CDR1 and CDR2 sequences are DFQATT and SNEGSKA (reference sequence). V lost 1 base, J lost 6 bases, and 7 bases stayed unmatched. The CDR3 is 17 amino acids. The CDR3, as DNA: TGCAGTGCTAGAGGCCCGGGACTAGCGGGAGGGCCGGATACGCAGTATTTT. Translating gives CSARGPGLAGGPDTQYF.

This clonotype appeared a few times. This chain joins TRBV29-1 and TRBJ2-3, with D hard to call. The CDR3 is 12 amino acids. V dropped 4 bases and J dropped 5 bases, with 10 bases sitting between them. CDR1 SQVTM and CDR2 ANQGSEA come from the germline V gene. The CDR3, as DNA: TGCAGCGTTGGTTTGGCAGGAGATACGCAGTATTTT. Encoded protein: CSVGLAGDTQYF.

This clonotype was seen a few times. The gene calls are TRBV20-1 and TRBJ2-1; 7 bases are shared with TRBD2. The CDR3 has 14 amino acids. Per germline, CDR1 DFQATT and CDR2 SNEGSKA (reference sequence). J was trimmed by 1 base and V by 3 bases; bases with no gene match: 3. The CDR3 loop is CSARGGPSYNEQFF. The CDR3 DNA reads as TGCAGTGCTAGGGGAGGGCCGTCCTACAATGAGCAGTTCTTC.

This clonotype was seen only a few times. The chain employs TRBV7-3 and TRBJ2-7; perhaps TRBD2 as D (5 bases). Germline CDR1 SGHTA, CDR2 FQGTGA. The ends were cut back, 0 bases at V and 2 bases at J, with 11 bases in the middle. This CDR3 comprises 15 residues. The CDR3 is CASSLTRTETYEQYF. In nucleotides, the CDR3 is TGTGCCAGCAGCTTAACCCGGACTGAGACCTACGAGCAGTACTTC.

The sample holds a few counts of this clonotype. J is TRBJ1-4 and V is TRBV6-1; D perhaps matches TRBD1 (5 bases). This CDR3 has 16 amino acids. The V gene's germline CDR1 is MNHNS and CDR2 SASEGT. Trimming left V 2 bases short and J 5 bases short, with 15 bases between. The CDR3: CASSESAGVVNEKLFF. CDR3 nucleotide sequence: TGTGCCAGCAGTGAATCCGCGGGGGTTGTAAATGAAAAACTGTTTTTT.

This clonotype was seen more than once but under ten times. This CDR3 is CASSLQGSGSSPLHF. The DNA for the CDR3 is TGTGCCAGCAGTTTGCAGGGATCGGGATCCTCACCCCTCCACTTT. V usage is TRBV28 and J usage is TRBJ1-6; TRBD1 is a possible D gene (5 bases). Germline lookup yields CDR1 MDHEN and CDR2 SYDVKM. Trimming shortened V by 3 bases and J by 10 bases, and 16 bases separated the two germline ends. This CDR3 is 15 amino acids long.

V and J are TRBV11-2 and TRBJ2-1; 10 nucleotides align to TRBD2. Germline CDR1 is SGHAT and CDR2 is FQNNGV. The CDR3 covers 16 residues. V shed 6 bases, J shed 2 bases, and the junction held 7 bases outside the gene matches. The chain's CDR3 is CASRLLAGSTYNEQFF. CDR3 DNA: TGTGCCAGCAGACTACTAGCGGGATCAACCTACAATGAGCAGTTCTTC.

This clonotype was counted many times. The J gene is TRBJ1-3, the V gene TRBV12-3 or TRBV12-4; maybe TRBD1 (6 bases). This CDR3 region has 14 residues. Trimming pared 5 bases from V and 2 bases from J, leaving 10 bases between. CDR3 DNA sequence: TGTGCCAGCAGTCTGGGGGCCCCTGGAAACACCATATATTTT. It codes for CASSLGAPGNTIYF.

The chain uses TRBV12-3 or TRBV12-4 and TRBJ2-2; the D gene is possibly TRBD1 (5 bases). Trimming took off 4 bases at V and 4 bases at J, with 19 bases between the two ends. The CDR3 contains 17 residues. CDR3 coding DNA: TGTGCCAGCAGTTCAATTACAGGCGCGGTTGGCACCGGGGAGCTGTTTTTT. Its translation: CASSSITGAVGTGELFF.

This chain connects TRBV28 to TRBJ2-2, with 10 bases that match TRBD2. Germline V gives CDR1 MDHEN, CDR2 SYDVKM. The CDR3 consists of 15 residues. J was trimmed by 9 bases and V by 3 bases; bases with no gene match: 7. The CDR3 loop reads CASSLLASGGRELFF. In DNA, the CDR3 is TGTGCCAGCAGTTTGTTGGCTAGCGGGGGACGGGAGCTGTTTTTT. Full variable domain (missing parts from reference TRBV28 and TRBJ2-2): DVKVTQSSRYLVKRTGEKVFLECVQDMDHENMFWYRQDPGLGLRLIYFSYDVKMKEKGDIPEGYSVSREKKERFSLILESASTNQTSMYLCASSLLASGGRELFFGEGSRLTVL.

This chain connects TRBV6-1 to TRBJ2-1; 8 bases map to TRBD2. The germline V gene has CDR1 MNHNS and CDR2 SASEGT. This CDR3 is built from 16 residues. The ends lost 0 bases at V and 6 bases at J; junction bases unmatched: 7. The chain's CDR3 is CASSEAEGLGSNEQFF. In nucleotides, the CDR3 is TGTGCCAGCAGTGAAGCGGAGGGACTAGGCTCCAATGAGCAGTTCTTC.

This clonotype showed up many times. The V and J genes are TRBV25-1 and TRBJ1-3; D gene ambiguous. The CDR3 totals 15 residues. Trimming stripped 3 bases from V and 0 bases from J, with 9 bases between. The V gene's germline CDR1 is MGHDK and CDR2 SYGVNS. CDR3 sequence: CASSDRGLSGNTIYF. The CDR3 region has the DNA TGTGCCAGCAGTGACCGGGGTCTCTCTGGAAACACCATATATTTT. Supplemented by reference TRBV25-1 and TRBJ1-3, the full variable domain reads EADIYQTPRYLVIGTGKKITLECSQTMGHDKMYWYQQDPGMELHLIHYSYGVNSTEKGDLSSESTVSRIRTEHFPLTLESARPSHTSQYLCASSDRGLSGNTIYFGEGSWLTVV.

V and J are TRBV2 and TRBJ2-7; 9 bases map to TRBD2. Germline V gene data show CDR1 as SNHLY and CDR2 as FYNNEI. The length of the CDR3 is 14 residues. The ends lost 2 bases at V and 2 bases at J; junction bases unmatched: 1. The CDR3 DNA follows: TGTGCCAGCAGTGAATCTAGCGGGACCTACGAGCAGTACGTC. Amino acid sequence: CASSESSGTYEQYV.

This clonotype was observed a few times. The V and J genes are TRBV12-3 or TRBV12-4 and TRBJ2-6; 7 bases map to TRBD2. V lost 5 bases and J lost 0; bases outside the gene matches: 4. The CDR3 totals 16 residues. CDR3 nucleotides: TGTGCCAGCAGTGGGGACTATTCCTCTGGGGCCAACGTCCTGACTTTC. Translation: CASSGDYSSGANVLTF.

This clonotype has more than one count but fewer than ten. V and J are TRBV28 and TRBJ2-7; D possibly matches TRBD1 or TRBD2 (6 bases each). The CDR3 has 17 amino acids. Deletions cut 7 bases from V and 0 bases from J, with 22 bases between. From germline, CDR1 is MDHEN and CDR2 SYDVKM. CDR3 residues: CASTTSGVGAGSYEQYV. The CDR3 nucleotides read TGTGCCAGCACCACCTCGGGGGTGGGGGCGGGCTCCTACGAGCAGTACGTC.

The DNA for the CDR3 is TGCAGTGCCCCCCCTAGCGGGGCGCGCACAGATACGCAGTATTTT. Residues: CSAPPSGARTDTQYF. V is TRBV20-1 and J is TRBJ2-3; 9 bases align to TRBD2. This CDR3 region has 15 residues. Per germline, CDR1 DFQATT and CDR2 SNEGSKA (reference sequence). The V gene end was trimmed by 6 bases and the J gene end by 1 base; junction bases not matched to a gene: 8.

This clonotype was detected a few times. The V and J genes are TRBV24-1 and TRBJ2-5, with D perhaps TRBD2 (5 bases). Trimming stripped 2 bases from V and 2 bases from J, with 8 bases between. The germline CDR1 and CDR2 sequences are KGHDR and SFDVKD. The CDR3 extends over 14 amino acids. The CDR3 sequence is CATSDYWEQETQYF. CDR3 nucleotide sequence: TGTGCCACCAGTGATTATTGGGAGCAAGAGACCCAGTACTTC.

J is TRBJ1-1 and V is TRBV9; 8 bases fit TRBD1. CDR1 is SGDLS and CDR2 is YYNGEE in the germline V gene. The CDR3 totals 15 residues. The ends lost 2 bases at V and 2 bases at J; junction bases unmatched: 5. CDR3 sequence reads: CASSVTGQGNTEAFF. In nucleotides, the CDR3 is TGTGCCAGCAGCGTCACCGGACAGGGCAACACTGAAGCTTTCTTT.

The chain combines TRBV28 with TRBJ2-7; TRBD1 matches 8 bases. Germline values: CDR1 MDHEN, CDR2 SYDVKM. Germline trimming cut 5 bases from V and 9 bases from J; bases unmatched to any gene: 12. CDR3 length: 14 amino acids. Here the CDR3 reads CASSVDGTGPSQYV. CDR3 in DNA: TGTGCCAGCAGTGTAGATGGGACAGGACCGTCGCAGTACGTC.

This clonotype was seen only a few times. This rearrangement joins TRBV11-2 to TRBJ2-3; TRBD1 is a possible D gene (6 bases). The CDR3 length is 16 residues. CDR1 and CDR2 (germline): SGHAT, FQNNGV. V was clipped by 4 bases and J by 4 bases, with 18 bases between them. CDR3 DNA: TGTGCCAGCAGCTATTCACAGGGTCGGAGCGCAGATACGCAGTATTTT. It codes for CASSYSQGRSADTQYF.

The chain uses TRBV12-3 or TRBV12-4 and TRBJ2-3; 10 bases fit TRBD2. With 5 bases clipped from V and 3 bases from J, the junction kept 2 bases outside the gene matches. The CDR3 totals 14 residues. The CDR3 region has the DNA TGTGCCAGCAGTACTAGCGGGGTAACAGATACGCAGTATTTT. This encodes CASSTSGVTDTQYF.

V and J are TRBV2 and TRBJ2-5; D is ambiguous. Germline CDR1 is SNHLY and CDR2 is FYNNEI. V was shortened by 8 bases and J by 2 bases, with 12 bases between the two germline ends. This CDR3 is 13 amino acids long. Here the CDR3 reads CASAAQRQETQYF. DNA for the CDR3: TGTGCCAGCGCTGCCCAGAGGCAAGAGACCCAGTACTTC.

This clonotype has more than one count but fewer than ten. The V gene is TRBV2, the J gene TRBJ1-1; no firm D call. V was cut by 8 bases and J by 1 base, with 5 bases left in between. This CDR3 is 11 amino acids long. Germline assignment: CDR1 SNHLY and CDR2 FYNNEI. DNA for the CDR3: TGTGCCAGCGATGAGAACACTGAAGCTTTCTTT. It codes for CASDENTEAFF.

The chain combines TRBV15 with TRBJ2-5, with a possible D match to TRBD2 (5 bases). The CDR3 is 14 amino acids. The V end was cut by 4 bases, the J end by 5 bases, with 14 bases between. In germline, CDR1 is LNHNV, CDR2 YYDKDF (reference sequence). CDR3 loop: CATSTGLAVETQYF. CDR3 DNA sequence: TGTGCCACCAGCACCGGACTGGCGGTGGAGACCCAGTACTTC. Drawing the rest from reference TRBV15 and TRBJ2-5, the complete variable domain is DAMVIQNPRYQVTQFGKPVTLSCSQTLNHNVMYWYQQKSSQAPKLLFHYYDKDFNNEADTPDNFQSRRPNTSFCFLDIRSPGLGDTAMYLCATSTGLAVETQYFGPGTRLLVL.

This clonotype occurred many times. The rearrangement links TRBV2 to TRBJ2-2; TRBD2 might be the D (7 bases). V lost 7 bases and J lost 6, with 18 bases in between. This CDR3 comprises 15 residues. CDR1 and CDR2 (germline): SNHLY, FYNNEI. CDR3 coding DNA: TGTGCCAGCAATAGGGCGGGGGCGCTAGCCGGGGAGCTGTTTTTT. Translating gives CASNRAGALAGELFF.

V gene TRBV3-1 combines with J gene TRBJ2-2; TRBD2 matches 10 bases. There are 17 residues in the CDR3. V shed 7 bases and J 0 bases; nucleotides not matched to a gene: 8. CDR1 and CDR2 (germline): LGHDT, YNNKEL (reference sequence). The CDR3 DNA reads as TGTGCCAGCACCCTCGGGACTAGCGCCGCGAACACCGGGGAGCTGTTTTTT. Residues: CASTLGTSAANTGELFF.

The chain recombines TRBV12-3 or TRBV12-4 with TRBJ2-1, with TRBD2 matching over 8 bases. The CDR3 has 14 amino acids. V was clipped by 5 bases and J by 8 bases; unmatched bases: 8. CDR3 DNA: TGTGCCAGCAGTCCGGGGGGGCCTCTTGATGAGCAGTTCTTC. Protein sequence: CASSPGGPLDEQFF.